This paragraph covers one TCR beta chain sequence. The antigen remains unidentified. The data originate from a study of T cell repertoires in cytomegalovirus infection. Study-level background: CMV infection together with matching HLA type was indicated by public TCR beta signatures. The study, taken as a whole, reports: Accumulated public TCR beta family frequency recognized individuals carrying CMV together with the relevant HLA. HLA-C-restricted TCR beta clonotypes specific for CMV led the ex vivo response.

TCRdb ran MiXCR on the reads and lists one entry per CDR3 protein. This table holds a few hundred thousand distinct CDR3 sequences, about a sixth found once. The CDR3 consists of 12 residues. CDR1 and CDR2 (germline): SGHNT, YYREEE (reference sequence). The V gene end was trimmed by 6 bases and the J gene end by 7 bases; junction bases not matched to a gene: 3. Sequenced sample: PBMCs. The chain has TRBV5-4 and TRBJ1-2, with 10 bases fitting TRBD1. This clonotype was obtained from a human donor in good health (CMV status not recorded). Some clones in this sample may be carry-over from other donors' samples. The chain's CDR3 is CASTRDRGGYTF. The CDR3 DNA reads as TGTGCCAGCACCCGGGACAGGGGTGGCTACACCTTC.